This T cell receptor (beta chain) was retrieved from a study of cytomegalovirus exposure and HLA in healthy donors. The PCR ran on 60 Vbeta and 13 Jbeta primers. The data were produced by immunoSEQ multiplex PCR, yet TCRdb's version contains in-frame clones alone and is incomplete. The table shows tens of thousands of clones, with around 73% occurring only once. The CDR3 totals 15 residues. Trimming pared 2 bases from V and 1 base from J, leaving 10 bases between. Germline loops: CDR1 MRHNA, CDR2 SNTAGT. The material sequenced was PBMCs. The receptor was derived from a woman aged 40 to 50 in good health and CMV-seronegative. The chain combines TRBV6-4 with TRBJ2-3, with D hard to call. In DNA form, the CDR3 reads TGTGCCAGCAGTGACCGTGGGCAGGGCACAGATACGCAGTATTTT. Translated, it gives CASSDRGQGTDTQYF.